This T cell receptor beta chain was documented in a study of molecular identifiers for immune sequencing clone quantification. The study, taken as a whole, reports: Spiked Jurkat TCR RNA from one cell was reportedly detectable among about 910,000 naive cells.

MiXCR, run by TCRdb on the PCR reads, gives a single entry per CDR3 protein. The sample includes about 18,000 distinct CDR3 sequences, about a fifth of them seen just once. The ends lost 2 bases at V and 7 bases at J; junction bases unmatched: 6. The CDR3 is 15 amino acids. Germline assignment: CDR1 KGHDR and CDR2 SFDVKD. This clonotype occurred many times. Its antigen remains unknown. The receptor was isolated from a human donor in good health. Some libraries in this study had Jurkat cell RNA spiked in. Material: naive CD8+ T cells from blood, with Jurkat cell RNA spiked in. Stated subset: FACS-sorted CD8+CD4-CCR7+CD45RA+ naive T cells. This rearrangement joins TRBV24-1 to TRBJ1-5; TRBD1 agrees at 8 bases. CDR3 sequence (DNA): TGTGCCACCAGTGATTCCCGACAGGGGTTACAGCCCCAGCATTTT. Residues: CATSDSRQGLQPQHF.